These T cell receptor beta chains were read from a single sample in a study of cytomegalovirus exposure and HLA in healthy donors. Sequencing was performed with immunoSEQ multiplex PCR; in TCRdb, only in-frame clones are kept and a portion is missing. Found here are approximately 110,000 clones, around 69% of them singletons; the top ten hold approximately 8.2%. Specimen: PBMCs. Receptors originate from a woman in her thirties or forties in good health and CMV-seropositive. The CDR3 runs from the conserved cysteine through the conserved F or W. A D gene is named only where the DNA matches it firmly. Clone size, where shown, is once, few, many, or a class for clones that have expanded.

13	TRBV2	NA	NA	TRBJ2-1	CASRIERRNEQFF
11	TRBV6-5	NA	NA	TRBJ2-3	CASSAQDTQYF
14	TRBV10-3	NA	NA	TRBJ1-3	CAISPTGLANTIYF
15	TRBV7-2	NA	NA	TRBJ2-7	CASSFDPGRPYEQYF
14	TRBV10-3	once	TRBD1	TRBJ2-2	CAISATGGTGELFF
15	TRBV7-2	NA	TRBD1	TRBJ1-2	CASSLGQGNMGGYTF
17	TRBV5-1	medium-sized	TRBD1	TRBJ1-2	CASSWTPGTGRNYGYTF
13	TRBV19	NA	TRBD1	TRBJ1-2	CASGQGLNYGYTF
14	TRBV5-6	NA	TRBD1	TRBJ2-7	CASSFGTGGREQYF
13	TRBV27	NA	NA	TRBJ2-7	CASSLDSYYEQYF
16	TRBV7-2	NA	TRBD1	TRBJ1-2	CASSTRQGAINYGYTF
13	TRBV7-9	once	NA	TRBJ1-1	CASSFRSTGEAFF
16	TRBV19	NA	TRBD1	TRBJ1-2	CASSPGQGARNYGYTF
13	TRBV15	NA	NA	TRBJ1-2	CATSGDSAYGYTF
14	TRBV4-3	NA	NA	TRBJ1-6	CASSRGTGNSPLHF
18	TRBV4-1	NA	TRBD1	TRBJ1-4	CASSQDLGQFATNEKLFF
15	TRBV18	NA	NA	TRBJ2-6	CASSPTSSGANVLTF
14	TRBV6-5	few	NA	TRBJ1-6	CASRPADSFEPLHF
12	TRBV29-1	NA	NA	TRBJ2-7	CSVVADIYEQYF
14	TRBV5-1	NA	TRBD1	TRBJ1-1	CASSRGTGGSEAFF